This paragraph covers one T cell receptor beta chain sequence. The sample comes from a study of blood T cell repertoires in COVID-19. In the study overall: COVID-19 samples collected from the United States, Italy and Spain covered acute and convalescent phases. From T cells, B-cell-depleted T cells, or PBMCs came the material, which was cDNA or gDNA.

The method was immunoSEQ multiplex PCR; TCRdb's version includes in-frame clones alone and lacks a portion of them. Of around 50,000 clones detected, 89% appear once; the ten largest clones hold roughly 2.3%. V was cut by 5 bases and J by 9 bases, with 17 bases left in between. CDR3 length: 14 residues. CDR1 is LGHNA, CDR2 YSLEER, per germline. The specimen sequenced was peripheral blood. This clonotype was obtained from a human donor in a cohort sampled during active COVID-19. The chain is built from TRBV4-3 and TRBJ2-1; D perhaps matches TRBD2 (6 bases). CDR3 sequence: CASSVGVVGGEQFF. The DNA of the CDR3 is TGCGCCAGCAGCGTCGGAGTAGTGGGAGGTGAGCAGTTCTTC.